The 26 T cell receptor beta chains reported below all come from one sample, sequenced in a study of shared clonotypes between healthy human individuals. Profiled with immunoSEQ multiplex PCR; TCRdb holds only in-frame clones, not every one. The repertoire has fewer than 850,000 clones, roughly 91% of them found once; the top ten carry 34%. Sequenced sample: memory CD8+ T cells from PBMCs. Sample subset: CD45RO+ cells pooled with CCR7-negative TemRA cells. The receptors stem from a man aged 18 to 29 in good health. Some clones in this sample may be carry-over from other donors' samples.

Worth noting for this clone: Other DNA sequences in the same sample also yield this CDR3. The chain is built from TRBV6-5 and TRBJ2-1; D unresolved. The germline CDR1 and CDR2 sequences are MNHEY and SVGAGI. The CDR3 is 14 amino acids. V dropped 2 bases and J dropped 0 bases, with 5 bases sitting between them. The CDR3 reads CASSYRGSYNEQFF. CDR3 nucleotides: TGTGCCAGCAGTTACCGCGGCTCCTACAATGAGCAGTTCTTC.

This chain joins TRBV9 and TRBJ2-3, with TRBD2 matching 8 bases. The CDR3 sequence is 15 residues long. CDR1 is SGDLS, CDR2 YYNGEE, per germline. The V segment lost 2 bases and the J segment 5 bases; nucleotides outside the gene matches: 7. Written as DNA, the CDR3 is TGTGCCAGCAGCGTCCAGCGGGAGTTTGGAGATACGCAGTATTTT. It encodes CASSVQREFGDTQYF.

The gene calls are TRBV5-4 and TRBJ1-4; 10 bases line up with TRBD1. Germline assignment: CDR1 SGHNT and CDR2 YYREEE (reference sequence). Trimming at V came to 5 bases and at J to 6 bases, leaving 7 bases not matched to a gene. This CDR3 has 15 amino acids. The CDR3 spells CASRRTGTGDEKLFF. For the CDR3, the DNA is TGTGCCAGCAGGCGAACCGGGACAGGGGATGAAAAACTGTTTTTT.

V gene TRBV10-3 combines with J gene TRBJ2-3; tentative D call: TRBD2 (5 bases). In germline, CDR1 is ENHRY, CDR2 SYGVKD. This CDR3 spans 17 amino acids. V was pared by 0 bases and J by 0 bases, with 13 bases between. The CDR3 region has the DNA TGTGCCATCAGTGAGTCGGCGGGCAGCGGAAGCACAGATACGCAGTATTTT. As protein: CAISESAGSGSTDTQYF.

The CDR3 DNA follows: TGTGCCAGCAGACCGACTATTAGGGACAGTAACACCGGGGAGCTGTTTTTT. Translating gives CASRPTIRDSNTGELFF. The chain employs TRBV11-2 and TRBJ2-2; 7 bases are shared with TRBD1. The CDR3 spans 17 residues. The ends lost 6 bases at V and 2 bases at J; junction bases unmatched: 12. Germline V gene data show CDR1 as SGHAT and CDR2 as FQNNGV.

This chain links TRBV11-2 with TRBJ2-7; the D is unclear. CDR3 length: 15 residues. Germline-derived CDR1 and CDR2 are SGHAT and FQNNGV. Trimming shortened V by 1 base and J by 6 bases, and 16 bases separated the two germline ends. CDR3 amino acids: CASSLVAYSALEQYF. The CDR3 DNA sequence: TGTGCCAGCAGCTTAGTTGCCTACTCGGCCCTCGAGCAGTACTTC.

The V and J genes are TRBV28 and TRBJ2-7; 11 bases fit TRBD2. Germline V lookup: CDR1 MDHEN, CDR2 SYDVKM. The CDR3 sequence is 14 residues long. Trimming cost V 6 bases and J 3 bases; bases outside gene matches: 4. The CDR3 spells CASSPGTSGYEQYF. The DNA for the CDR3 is TGTGCCAGCAGCCCTGGGACTAGCGGCTACGAGCAGTACTTC.

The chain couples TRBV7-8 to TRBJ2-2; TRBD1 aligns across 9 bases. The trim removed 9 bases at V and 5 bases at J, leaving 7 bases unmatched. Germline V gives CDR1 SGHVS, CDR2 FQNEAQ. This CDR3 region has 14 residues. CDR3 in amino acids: CASTGTGWTGELFF. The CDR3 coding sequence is TGTGCCAGTACCGGGACAGGGTGGACCGGGGAGCTGTTTTTT.

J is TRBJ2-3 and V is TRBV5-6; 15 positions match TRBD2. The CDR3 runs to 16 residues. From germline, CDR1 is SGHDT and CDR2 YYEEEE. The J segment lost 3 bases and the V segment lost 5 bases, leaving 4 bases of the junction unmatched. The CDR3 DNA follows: TGTGCCAGCAGGGGACTAGCGGGAGGCGGGACAGATACGCAGTATTTT. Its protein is CASRGLAGGGTDTQYF. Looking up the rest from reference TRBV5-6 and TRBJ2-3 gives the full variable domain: DAGVTQSPTHLIKTRGQQVTLRCSPKSGHDTVSWYQQALGQGPQFIFQYYEEEERQRGNFPDRFSGHQFPNYSSELNVNALLLGDSALYLCASRGLAGGGTDTQYFGPGTRLTVL.

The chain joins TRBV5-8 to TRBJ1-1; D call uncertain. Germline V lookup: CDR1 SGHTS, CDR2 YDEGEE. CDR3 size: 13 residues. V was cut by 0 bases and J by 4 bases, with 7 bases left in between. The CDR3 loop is CASSLGPGTEAFF. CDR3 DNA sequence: TGTGCCAGCAGCTTGGGCCCGGGCACTGAAGCTTTCTTT.

CDR3 nucleotides: TGTGCCAGCAGCTTGGGAGGGACAGGGTCGGAAGTAGATACGCAGTATTTT. Amino acid sequence: CASSLGGTGSEVDTQYF. V is TRBV5-6 and J is TRBJ2-3, with 9 bases that match TRBD1. The junction had 10 bases not matched to a gene; V was cut back by 0 bases and J by 5 bases. Germline V CDR1 and CDR2: SGHDT, YYEEEE. The CDR3 totals 17 residues. The whole variable domain, remainder taken from reference TRBV5-6 and TRBJ2-3, is DAGVTQSPTHLIKTRGQQVTLRCSPKSGHDTVSWYQQALGQGPQFIFQYYEEEERQRGNFPDRFSGHQFPNYSSELNVNALLLGDSALYLCASSLGGTGSEVDTQYFGPGTRLTVL.

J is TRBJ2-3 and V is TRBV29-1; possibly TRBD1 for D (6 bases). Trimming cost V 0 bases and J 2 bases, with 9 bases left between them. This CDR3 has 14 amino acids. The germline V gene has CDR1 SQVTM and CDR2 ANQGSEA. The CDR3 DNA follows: TGCAGCGTTGAAGAACAGGGTATCACAGATACGCAGTATTTT. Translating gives CSVEEQGITDTQYF.

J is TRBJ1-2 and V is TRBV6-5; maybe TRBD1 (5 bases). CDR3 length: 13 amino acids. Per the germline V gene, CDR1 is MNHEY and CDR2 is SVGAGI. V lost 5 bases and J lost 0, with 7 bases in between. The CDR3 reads CASSDSANYGYTF. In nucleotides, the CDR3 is TGTGCCAGCAGTGACAGCGCTAACTATGGCTACACCTTC.

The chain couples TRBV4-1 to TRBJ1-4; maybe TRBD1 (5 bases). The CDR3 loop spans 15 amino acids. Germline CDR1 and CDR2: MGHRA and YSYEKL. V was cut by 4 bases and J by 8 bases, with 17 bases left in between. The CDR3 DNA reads TGCGCCAGCAGCCTTCGGGACGGCCTACGGGAAAAACTGTTTTTT. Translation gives CASSLRDGLREKLFF.

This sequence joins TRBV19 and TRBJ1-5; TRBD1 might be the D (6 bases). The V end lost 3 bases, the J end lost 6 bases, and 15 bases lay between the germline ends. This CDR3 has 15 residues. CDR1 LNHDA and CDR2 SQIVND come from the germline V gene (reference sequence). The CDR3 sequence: CASSIVGGRSQPQHF. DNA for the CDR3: TGTGCCAGTAGTATTGTGGGGGGGCGAAGTCAGCCCCAGCATTTT.

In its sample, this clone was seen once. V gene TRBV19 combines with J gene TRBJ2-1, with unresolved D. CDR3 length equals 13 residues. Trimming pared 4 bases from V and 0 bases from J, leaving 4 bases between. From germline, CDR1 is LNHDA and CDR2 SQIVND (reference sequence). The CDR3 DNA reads TGTGCCAGTAGTAAGTACTCCTACAATGAGCAGTTCTTC. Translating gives CASSKYSYNEQFF.

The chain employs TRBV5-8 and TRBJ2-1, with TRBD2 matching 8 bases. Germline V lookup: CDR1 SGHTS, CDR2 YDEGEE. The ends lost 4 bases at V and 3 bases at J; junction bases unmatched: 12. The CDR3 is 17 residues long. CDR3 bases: TGTGCCAGCAGCGTGTCCCAGGTAGCGGGATACTACAATGAGCAGTTCTTC. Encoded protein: CASSVSQVAGYYNEQFF.

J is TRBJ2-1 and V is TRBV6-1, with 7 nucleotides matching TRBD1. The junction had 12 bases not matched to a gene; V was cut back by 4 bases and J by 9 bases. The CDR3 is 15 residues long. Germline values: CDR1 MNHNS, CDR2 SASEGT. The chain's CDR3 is CASSAHRGSHGEQFF. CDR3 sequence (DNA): TGTGCCAGCAGTGCCCACAGGGGTTCTCACGGTGAGCAGTTCTTC.

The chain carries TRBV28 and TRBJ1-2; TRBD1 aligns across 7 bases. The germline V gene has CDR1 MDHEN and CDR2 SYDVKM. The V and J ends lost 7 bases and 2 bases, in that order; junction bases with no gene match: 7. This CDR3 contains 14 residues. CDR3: CASTPLTGNYGYTF. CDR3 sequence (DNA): TGTGCCAGCACCCCCCTGACAGGGAACTATGGCTACACCTTC.

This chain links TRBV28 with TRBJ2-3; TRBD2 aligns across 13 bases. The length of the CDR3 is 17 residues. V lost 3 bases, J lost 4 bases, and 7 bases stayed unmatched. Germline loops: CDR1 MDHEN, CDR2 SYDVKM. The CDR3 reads CASSFGLAGAWPDTQYF. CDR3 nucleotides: TGTGCCAGCAGTTTTGGACTAGCGGGAGCGTGGCCAGATACGCAGTATTTT. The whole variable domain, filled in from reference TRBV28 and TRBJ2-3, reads DVKVTQSSRYLVKRTGEKVFLECVQDMDHENMFWYRQDPGLGLRLIYFSYDVKMKEKGDIPEGYSVSREKKERFSLILESASTNQTSMYLCASSFGLAGAWPDTQYFGPGTRLTVL.

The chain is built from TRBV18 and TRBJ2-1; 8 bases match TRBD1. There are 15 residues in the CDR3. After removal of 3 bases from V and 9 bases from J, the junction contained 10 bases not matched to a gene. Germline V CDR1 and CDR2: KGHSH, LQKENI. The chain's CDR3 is CASSPDRDAQGEQFF. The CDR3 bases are TGTGCCAGCTCACCGGACAGGGACGCCCAGGGTGAGCAGTTCTTC. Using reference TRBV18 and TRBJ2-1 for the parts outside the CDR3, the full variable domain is NAGVMQNPRHLVRRRGQEARLRCSPMKGHSHVYWYRQLPEEGLKFMVYLQKENIIDESGMPKERFSAEFPKEGPSILRIQQVVRGDSAAYFCASSPDRDAQGEQFFGPGTRLTVL.

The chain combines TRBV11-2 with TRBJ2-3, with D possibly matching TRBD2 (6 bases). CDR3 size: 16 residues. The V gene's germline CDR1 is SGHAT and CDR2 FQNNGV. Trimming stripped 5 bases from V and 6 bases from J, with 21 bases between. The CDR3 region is CASSHLLGGSGDTQYF. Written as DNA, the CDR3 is TGTGCCAGCAGCCACCTGCTTGGGGGGAGTGGGGATACGCAGTATTTT. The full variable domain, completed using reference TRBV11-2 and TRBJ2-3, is EAGVAQSPRYKIIEKRQSVAFWCNPISGHATLYWYQQILGQGPKLLIQFQNNGVVDDSQLPKDRFSAERLKGVDSTLKIQPAKLEDSAVYLCASSHLLGGSGDTQYFGPGTRLTVL.

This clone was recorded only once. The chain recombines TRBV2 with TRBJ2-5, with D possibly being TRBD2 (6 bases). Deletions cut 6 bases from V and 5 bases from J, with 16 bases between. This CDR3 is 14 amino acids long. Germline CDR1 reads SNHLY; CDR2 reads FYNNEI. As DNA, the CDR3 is TGTGCCAGCAGGTCCGGGGGATTGGTTGAGACCCAGTACTTC. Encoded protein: CASRSGGLVETQYF.

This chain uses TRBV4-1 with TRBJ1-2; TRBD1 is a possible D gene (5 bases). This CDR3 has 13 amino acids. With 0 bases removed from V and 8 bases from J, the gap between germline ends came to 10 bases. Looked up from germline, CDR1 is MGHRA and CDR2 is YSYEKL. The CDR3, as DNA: TGCGCCAGCAGCCAAGAACGGGGGTACGGCTACACCTTC. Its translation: CASSQERGYGYTF.

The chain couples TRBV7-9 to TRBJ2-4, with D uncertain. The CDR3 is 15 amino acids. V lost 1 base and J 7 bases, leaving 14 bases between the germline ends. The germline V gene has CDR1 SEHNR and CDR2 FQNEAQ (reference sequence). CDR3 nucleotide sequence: TGTGCCAGCAGCTTAGATGGTCTCCTGGGGAACATTCAGTACTTC. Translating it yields CASSLDGLLGNIQYF.

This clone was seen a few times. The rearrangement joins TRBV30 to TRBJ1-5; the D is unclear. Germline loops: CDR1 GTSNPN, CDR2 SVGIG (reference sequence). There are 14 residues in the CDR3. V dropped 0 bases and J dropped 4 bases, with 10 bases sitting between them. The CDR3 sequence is CAWSVVGRNQPQHF. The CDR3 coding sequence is TGTGCCTGGAGTGTAGTGGGGAGGAATCAGCCCCAGCATTTT. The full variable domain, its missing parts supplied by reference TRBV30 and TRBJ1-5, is SQTIHQWPATLVQPVGSPLSLECTVEGTSNPNLYWYRQAAGRGLQLLFYSVGIGQISSEVPQNLSASRPQDRQFILSSKKLLLSDSGFYLCAWSVVGRNQPQHFGDGTRLSIL.